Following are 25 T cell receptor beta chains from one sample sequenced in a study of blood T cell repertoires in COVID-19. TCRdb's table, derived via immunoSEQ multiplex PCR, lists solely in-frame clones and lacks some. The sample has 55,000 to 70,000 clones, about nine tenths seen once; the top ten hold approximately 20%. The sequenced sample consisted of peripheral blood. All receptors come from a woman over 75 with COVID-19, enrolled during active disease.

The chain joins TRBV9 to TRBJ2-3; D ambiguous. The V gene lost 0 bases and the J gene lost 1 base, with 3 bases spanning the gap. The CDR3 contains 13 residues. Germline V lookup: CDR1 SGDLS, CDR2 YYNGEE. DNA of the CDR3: TGTGCCAGCAGCGTAGCTGGCACAGATACGCAGTATTTT. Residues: CASSVAGTDTQYF.

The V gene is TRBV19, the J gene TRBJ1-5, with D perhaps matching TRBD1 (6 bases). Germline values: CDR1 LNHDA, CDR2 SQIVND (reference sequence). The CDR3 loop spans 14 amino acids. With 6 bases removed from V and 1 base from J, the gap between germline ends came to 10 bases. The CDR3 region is CASRTTGSNQPQHF. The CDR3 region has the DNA TGTGCCAGTAGGACCACAGGGAGCAATCAGCCCCAGCATTTT. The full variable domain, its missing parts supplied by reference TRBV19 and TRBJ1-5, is DGGITQSPKYLFRKEGQNVTLSCEQNLNHDAMYWYRQDPGQGLRLIYYSQIVNDFQKGDIAEGYSVSREKKESFPLTVTSAQKNPTAFYLCASRTTGSNQPQHFGDGTRLSIL.

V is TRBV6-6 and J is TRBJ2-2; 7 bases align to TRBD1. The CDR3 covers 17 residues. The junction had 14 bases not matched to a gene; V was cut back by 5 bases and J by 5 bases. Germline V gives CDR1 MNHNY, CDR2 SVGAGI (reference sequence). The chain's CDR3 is CASSQDRKRTRTGELFF. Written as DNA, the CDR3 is TGTGCCAGCAGTCAGGACAGGAAGAGAACTAGGACCGGGGAGCTGTTTTTT.

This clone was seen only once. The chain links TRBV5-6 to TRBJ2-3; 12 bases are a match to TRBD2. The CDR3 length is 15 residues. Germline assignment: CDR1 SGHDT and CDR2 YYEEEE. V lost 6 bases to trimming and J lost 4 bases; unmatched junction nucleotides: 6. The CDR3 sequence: CASTMTSGGADTQYF. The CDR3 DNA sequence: TGTGCCAGCACCATGACTAGCGGGGGCGCAGATACGCAGTATTTT.

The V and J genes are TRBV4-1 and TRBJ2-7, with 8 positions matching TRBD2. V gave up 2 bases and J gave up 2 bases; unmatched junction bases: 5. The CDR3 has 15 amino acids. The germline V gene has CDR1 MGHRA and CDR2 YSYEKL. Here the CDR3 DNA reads TGCGCCAGCAGCCAATCACCGGGACTAGCCTACGAGCAGTACTTC. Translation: CASSQSPGLAYEQYF.

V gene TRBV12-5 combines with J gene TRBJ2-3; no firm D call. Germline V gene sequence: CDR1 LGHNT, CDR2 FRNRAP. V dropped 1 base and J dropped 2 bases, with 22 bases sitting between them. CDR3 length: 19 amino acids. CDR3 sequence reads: CASGLALIDFRNSTDTQYF. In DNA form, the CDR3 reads TGTGCTAGTGGTTTGGCATTAATAGACTTCCGAAACTCCACAGATACGCAGTATTTT. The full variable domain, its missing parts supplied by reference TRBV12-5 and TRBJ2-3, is DARVTQTPRHKVTEMGQEVTMRCQPILGHNTVFWYRQTMMQGLELLAYFRNRAPLDDSGMPKDRFSAEMPDATLATLKIQPSEPRDSAVYFCASGLALIDFRNSTDTQYFGPGTRLTVL.

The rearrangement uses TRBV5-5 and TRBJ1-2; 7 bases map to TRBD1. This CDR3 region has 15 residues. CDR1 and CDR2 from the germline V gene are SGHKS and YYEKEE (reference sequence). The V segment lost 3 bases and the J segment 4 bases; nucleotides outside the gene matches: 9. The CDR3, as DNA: TGTGCCAGCAGCTCTCGGGACAGCGCCAGCTATGGCTACACCTTC. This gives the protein CASSSRDSASYGYTF.

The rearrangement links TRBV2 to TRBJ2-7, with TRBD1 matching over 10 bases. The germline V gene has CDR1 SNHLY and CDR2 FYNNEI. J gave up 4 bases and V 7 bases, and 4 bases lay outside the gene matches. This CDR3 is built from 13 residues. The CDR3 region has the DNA TGTGCCAGCAAAAGACAGGGGGCTTACGAGCAGTACTTC. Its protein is CASKRQGAYEQYF. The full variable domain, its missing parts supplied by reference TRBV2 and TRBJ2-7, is EPEVTQTPSHQVTQMGQEVILRCVPISNHLYFYWYRQILGQKVEFLVSFYNNEISEKSEIFDDQFSVERPDGSNFTLKIRSTKLEDSAMYFCASKRQGAYEQYFGPGTRLTVT.

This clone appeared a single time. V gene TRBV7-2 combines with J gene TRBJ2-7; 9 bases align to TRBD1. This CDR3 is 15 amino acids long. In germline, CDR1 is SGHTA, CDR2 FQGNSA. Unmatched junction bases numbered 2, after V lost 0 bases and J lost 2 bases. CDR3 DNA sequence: TGTGCCAGCAGCTTAGCCAACAGGGGGCCCTACGAGCAGTACTTC. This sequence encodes CASSLANRGPYEQYF.

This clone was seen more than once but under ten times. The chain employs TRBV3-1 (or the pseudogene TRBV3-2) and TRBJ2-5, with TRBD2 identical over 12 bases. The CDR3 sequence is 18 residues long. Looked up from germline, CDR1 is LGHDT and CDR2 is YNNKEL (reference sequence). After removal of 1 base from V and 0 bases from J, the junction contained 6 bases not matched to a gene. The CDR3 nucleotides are TGTGCCAGCAGCCAAGTCCTAGCGGGGGGGGTGTACCAAGAGACCCAGTACTTC. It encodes CASSQVLAGGVYQETQYF.

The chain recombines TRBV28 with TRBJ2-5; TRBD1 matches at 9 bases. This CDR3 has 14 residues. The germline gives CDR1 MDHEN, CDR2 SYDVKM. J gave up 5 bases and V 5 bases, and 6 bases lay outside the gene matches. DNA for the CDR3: TGTGCCAGCAGTGCCGGACAGGGGACGGAGACCCAGTACTTC. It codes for CASSAGQGTETQYF.

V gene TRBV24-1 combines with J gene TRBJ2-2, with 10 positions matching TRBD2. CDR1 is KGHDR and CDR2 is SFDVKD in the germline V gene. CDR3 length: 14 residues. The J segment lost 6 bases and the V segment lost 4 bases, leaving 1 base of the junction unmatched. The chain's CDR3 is CATSESGGAGELFF. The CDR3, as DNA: TGTGCCACCAGTGAAAGCGGGGGGGCCGGGGAGCTGTTTTTT.

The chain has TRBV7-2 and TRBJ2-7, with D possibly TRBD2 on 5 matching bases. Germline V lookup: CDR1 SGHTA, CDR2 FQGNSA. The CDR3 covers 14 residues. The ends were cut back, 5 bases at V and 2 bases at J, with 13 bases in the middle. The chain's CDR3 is CASSLPGNAYEQYF. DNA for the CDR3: TGTGCCAGCAGCCTCCCGGGGAATGCCTACGAGCAGTACTTC.

In nucleotides, the CDR3 is TGTGCTAGTGGTTTGGGGGACAGGGGGTTAACTGGCCAGCCCCAGCATTTT. This codes for CASGLGDRGLTGQPQHF. The rearrangement uses TRBV12-5 and TRBJ1-5, with TRBD1 identical over 11 bases. The CDR3 is made up of 17 amino acids. The germline V gene encodes CDR1 LGHNT and CDR2 FRNRAP. V shed 1 base and J 7 bases; nucleotides not matched to a gene: 9.

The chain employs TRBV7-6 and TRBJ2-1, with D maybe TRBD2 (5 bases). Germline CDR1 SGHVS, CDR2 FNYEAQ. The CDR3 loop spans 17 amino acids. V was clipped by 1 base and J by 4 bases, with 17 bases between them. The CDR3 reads CASSLGRWPERYNEQFF. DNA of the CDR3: TGTGCCAGCAGCTTAGGTCGATGGCCTGAGCGGTACAATGAGCAGTTCTTC.

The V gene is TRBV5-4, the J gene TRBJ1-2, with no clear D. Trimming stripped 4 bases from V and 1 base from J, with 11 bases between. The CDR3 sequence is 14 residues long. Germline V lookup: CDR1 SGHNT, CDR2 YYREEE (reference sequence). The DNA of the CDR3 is TGTGCCAGCAGCGTAATGACAATTAACTATGGCTACACCTTC. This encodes CASSVMTINYGYTF.

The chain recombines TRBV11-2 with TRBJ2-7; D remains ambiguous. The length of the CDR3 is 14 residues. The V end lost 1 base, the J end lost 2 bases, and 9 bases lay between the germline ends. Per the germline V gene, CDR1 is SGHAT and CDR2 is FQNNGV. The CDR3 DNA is TGTGCCAGCAGCTTAGTTCACAGTACCTACGAGCAGTACTTC. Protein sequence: CASSLVHSTYEQYF.

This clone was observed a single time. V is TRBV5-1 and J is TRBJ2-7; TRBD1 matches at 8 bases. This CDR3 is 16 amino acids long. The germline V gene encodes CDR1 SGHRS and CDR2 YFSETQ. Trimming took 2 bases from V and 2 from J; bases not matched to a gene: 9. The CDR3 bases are TGCGCCAGCAGCTTACAGGGGGGCGGTAGCCCCTACGAGCAGTACTTC. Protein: CASSLQGGGSPYEQYF.

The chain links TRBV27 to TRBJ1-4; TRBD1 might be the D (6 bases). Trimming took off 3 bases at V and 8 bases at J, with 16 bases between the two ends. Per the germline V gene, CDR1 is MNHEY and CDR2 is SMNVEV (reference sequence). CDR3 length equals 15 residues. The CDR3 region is CASSFFPGEREKLFF. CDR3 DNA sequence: TGTGCCAGCAGTTTCTTTCCAGGGGAAAGAGAAAAACTGTTTTTT.

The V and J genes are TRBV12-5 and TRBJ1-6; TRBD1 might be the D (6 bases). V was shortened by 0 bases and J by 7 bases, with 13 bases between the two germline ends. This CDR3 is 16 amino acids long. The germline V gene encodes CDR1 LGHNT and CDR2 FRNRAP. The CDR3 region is CASGLVRTQGNSPLHF. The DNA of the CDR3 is TGTGCTAGTGGTTTGGTGCGGACTCAGGGGAATTCACCCCTCCACTTT. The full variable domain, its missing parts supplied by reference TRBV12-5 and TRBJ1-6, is DARVTQTPRHKVTEMGQEVTMRCQPILGHNTVFWYRQTMMQGLELLAYFRNRAPLDDSGMPKDRFSAEMPDATLATLKIQPSEPRDSAVYFCASGLVRTQGNSPLHFGNGTRLTVT.

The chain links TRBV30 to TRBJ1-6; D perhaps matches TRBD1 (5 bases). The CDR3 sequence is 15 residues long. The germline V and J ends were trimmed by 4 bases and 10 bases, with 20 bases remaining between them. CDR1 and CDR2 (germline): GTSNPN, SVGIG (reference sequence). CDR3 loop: CAWTRPGQGGSPLHF. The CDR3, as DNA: TGTGCCTGGACCAGACCGGGGCAGGGAGGATCACCCCTCCACTTT.

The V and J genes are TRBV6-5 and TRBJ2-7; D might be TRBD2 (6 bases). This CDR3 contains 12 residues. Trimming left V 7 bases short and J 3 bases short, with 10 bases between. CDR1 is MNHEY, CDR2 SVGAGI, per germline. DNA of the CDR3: TGTGCCAGCACGGGAGCCCACTACGAGCAGTACTTC. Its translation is CASTGAHYEQYF.

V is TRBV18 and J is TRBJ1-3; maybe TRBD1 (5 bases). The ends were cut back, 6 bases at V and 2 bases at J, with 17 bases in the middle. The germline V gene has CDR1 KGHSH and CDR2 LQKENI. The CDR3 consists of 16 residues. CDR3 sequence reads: CASSPGLIKAGNTIYF. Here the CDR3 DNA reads TGTGCCAGCTCCCCGGGACTTATAAAAGCTGGAAACACCATATATTTT.

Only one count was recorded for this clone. CDR3 nucleotides: TGCAGTGCCGTCGGGGGACTGGCCCAGTACTTC. It codes for CSAVGGLAQYF. V is TRBV20-1 and J is TRBJ2-5; possible D gene TRBD2, 6 bases. The CDR3 runs 11 residues. CDR1 is DFQATT and CDR2 is SNEGSKA in the germline V gene (reference sequence). Trimming left V 6 bases short and J 9 bases short, with 14 bases between.

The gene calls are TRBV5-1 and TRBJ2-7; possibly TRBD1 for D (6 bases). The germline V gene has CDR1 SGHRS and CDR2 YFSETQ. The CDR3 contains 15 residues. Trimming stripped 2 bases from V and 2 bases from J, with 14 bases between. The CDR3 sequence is CASSLEQGRTYEQYF. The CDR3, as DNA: TGCGCCAGCAGCTTAGAACAGGGAAGAACCTACGAGCAGTACTTC.